Presented here are 10 T cell receptor beta chains from one specimen sequenced in a study of blood T cell repertoires in COVID-19. Sequencing was performed with immunoSEQ multiplex PCR; in TCRdb, only in-frame clones are kept and a portion is missing. The table shows around 69,000 clones, with roughly 86% occurring only once. The specimen was peripheral blood. The receptors were sampled from a man in his fifties or sixties with active COVID-19.

The rearrangement uses TRBV7-9 and TRBJ2-1; TRBD1 might be the D (6 bases). CDR1 is SEHNR and CDR2 is FQNEAQ in the germline V gene (reference sequence). V was shortened by 5 bases and J by 8 bases, with 10 bases between the two germline ends. The CDR3 is made up of 12 amino acids. The CDR3 protein is CASSARTDEQFF. The DNA for the CDR3 is TGTGCCAGCAGCGCGAGGACAGATGAGCAGTTCTTC. The variable domain in full, completed from reference TRBV7-9 and TRBJ2-1, reads DTGVSQNPRHKITKRGQNVTFRCDPISEHNRLYWYRQTLGQGPEFLTYFQNEAQLEKSRLLSDRFSAERPKGSFSTLEIQRTEQGDSAMYLCASSARTDEQFFGPGTRLTVL.

The rearrangement joins TRBV19 to TRBJ2-1; a weak D match, TRBD1 (8 bases). This CDR3 region has 17 residues. Germline V CDR1 and CDR2: LNHDA, SQIVND (reference sequence). With 5 bases removed from V and 4 bases from J, the gap between germline ends came to 21 bases. The CDR3 spells CASSLRGGDRFYNEQFF. In DNA, the CDR3 is TGTGCCAGTAGTCTCCGAGGGGGGGACAGGTTTTACAATGAGCAGTTCTTC.

The chain is built from TRBV5-8 and TRBJ2-2, with TRBD1 identical over 9 bases. Germline CDR1 SGHTS, CDR2 YDEGEE. V was pared by 3 bases and J by 2 bases, with 8 bases of the junction left unmatched. The CDR3 has 17 amino acids. The CDR3 here is CASSYTGTGINTGELFF. CDR3 in DNA: TGTGCCAGCAGCTATACCGGGACAGGGATCAACACCGGGGAGCTGTTTTTT.

The rearrangement uses TRBV11-2 and TRBJ1-1; possibly TRBD1 for D (5 bases). The V gene's germline CDR1 is SGHAT and CDR2 FQNNGV. The CDR3 is 14 amino acids. Trimming removed 5 bases from V and 7 bases from J, with 17 bases in between. CDR3 loop: CASSLGGTFLEAFF. The CDR3 coding sequence is TGTGCCAGCAGCCTGGGGGGGACCTTCCTTGAAGCTTTCTTT.

This clone was detected a few times. The gene calls are TRBV28 and TRBJ1-1, with 8 bases fitting TRBD1. Germline CDR1 is MDHEN and CDR2 is SYDVKM. The CDR3 runs to 16 residues. The J segment lost 0 bases and the V segment lost 1 base, leaving 4 bases of the junction unmatched. CDR3: CASSLSQGALNTEAFF. The CDR3 DNA reads as TGTGCCAGCAGTTTATCCCAGGGGGCCCTGAACACTGAAGCTTTCTTT.

The chain uses TRBV2 and TRBJ2-7; TRBD2 might be the D (6 bases). The germline CDR1 and CDR2 sequences are SNHLY and FYNNEI. V was clipped by 2 bases and J by 4 bases, with 12 bases between them. The CDR3 has 14 residues. The CDR3 coding sequence is TGTGCCAGCAGTGAAATGGGGGGTTGGTACGAGCAGTACGTC. It translates to CASSEMGGWYEQYV.

The rearrangement links TRBV7-9 to TRBJ2-7; D ambiguous. V lost 5 bases and J 7 bases, leaving 9 bases between the germline ends. Germline assignment: CDR1 SEHNR and CDR2 FQNEAQ (reference sequence). The CDR3 totals 11 residues. Here the CDR3 DNA reads TGTGCCAGCAGCCTTAGATTTGAGCAGTACTTC. Translated: CASSLRFEQYF.

The V and J genes are TRBV3-1 (or the pseudogene TRBV3-2) and TRBJ1-2; 12 nucleotides match TRBD1. CDR3 length equals 15 residues. The J segment lost 6 bases and the V segment lost 3 bases, leaving 5 bases of the junction unmatched. Germline-derived CDR1 and CDR2 are LGHDT and YNNKEL (reference sequence). The CDR3 nucleotides read TGTGCCAGCAGCCAGGGGACAGGGGGCGGCCATGGCTACACCTTC. It translates to CASSQGTGGGHGYTF.

The genes are TRBV7-2 and TRBJ2-1; 11 bases fit TRBD2. Germline-derived CDR1 and CDR2 are SGHTA and FQGNSA. The ends lost 3 bases at V and 10 bases at J; junction bases unmatched: 2. The CDR3 runs to 13 residues. This chain's CDR3 is CASSFGLAGEQFF. CDR3 DNA sequence: TGTGCCAGCAGCTTCGGACTAGCGGGCGAGCAGTTCTTC. Full variable domain (missing parts from reference TRBV7-2 and TRBJ2-1): GAGVSQSPSNKVTEKGKDVELRCDPISGHTALYWYRQSLGQGLEFLIYFQGNSAPDKSGLPSDRFSAERTGGSVSTLTIQRTQQEDSAVYLCASSFGLAGEQFFGPGTRLTVL.

This sequence joins TRBV6-5 and TRBJ1-5, with D tentatively TRBD1 (5 bases). This CDR3 contains 13 residues. Germline-derived CDR1 and CDR2 are MNHEY and SVGAGI. The ends were cut back, 6 bases at V and 1 base at J, with 7 bases in the middle. The CDR3 loop is CASRRDSNQPQHF. DNA for the CDR3: TGTGCCAGCAGGCGGGACAGCAATCAGCCCCAGCATTTT.